The entry below describes one TCR beta chain. Its target is not known. The CDR3 spans 14 residues. V shed 10 bases and J shed 0 bases, with 14 bases lying between them. Germline CDR1 MDHEN, CDR2 SYDVKM. This specimen belongs to a study of T cell responses to AZD1222 COVID-19 vaccine. Notes on the study in general: Spike was spanned by vaccine-associated CD4 TCRs, with dominance at 160-218 and 743-854. When two AZD1222 doses had been given, Spike-specific TCR breadth and depth rose.

The protocol was immunoSEQ multiplex PCR, while the TCRdb copy is restricted to in-frame clones and leaves out a portion. The sample has over 120,000 clones, roughly 90% seen once. The rearrangement uses TRBV28 and TRBJ2-3, with D possibly matching TRBD2 (5 bases). Here the sequenced sample was peripheral blood, taken on day 0 of AZD1222 vaccination. This TCR was sampled from an adult in good health. The CDR3 spells CATAPGGSTDTQYF. The CDR3 DNA follows: TGTGCCACCGCCCCCGGCGGGAGCACAGATACGCAGTATTTT.